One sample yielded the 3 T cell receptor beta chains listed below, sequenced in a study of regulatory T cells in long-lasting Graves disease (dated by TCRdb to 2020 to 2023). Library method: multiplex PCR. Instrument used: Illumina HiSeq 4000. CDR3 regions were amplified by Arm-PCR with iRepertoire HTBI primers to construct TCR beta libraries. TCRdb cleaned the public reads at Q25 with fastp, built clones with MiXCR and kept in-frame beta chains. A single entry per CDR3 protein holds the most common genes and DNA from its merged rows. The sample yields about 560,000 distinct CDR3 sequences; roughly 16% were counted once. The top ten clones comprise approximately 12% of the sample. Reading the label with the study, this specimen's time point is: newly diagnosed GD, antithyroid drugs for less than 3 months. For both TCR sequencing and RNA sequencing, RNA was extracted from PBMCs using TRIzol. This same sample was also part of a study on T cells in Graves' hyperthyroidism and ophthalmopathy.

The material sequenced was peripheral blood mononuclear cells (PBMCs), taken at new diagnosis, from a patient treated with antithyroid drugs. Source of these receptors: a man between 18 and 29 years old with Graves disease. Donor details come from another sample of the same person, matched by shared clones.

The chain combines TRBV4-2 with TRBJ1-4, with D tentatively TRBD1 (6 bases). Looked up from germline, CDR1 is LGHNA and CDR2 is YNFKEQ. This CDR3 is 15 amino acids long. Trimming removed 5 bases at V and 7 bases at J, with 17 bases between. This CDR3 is CASSEGRGTSEKLFF. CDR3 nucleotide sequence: TGTGCCAGCAGCGAAGGACGGGGGACAAGTGAAAAACTGTTTTTT.

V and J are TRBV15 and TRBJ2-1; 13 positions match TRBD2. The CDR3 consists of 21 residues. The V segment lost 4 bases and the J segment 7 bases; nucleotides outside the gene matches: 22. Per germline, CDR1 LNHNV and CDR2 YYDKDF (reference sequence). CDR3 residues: CATSTQIPGLAGPLEQNEQFF. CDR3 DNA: TGTGCCACCAGCACTCAAATTCCGGGACTAGCGGGACCCCTAGAGCAGAATGAGCAGTTCTTC.

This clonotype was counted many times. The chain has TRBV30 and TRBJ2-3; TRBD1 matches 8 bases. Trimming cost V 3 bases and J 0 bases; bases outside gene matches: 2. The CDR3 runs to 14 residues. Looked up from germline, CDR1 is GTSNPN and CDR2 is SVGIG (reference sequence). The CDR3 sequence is CAWRWTGSTDTQYF. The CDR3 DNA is TGTGCCTGGAGGTGGACAGGGAGCACAGATACGCAGTATTTT. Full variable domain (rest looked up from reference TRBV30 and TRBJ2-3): SQTIHQWPATLVQPVGSPLSLECTVEGTSNPNLYWYRQAAGRGLQLLFYSVGIGQISSEVPQNLSASRPQDRQFILSSKKLLLSDSGFYLCAWRWTGSTDTQYFGPGTRLTVL.